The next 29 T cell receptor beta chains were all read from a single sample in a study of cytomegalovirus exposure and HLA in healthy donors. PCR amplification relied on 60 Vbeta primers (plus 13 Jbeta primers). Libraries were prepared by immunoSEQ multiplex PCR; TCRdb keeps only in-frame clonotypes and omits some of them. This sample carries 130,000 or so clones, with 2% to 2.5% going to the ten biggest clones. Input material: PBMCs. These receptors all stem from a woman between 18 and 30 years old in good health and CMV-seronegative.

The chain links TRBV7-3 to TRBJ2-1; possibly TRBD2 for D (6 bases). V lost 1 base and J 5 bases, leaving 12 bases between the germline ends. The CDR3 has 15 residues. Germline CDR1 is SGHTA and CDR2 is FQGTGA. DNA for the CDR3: TGTGCCAGCAGCTTAAGACTAGGTCTCAACAATGAGCAGTTCTTC. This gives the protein CASSLRLGLNNEQFF. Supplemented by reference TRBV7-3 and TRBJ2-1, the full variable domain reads GAGVSQTPSNKVTEKGKYVELRCDPISGHTALYWYRQSLGQGPEFLIYFQGTGAADDSGLPNDRFFAVRPEGSVSTLKIQRTERGDSAVYLCASSLRLGLNNEQFFGPGTRLTVL.

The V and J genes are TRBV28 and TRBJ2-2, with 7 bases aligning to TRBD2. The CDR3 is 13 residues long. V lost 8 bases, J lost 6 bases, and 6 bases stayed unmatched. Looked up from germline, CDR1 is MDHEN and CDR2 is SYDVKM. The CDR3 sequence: CASARGGAGELFF. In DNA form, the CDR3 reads TGTGCCAGCGCACGTGGGGGGGCCGGGGAGCTGTTTTTT. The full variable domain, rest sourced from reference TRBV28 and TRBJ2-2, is DVKVTQSSRYLVKRTGEKVFLECVQDMDHENMFWYRQDPGLGLRLIYFSYDVKMKEKGDIPEGYSVSREKKERFSLILESASTNQTSMYLCASARGGAGELFFGEGSRLTVL.

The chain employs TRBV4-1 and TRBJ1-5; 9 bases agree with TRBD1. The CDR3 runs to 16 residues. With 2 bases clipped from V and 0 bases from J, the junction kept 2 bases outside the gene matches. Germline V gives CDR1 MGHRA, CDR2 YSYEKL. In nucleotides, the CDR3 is TGCGCCAGCAGCCAAACAGGGGGCTATAGCAATCAGCCCCAGCATTTT. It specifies CASSQTGGYSNQPQHF.

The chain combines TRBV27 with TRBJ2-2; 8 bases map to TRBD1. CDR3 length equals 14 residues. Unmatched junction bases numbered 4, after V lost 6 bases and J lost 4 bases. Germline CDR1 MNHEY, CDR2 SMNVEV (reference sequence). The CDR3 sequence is CASRPGQATGELFF. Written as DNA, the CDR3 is TGTGCCAGCAGACCGGGACAGGCCACCGGGGAGCTGTTTTTT.

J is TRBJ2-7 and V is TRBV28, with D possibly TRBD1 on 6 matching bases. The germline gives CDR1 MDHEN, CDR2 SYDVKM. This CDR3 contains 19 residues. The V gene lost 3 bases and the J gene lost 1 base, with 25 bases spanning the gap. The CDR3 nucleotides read TGTGCCAGCAGTTTGGGGGCTCCGGGATCGTTAAATCTATCCTACGAGCAGTACGTC. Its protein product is CASSLGAPGSLNLSYEQYV.

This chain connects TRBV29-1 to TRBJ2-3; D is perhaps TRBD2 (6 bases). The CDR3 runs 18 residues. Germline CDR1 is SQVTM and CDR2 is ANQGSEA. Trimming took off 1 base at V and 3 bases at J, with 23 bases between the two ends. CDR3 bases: TGCAGCGTTGAAGGTGTAGTAAAGGCGGGGTTTTTTACAGATACGCAGTATTTT. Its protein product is CSVEGVVKAGFFTDTQYF.

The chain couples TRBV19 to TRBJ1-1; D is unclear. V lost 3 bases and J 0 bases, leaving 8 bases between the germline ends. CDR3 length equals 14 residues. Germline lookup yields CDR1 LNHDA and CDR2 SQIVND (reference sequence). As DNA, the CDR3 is TGTGCCAGTAGTATGGTCGGGGTGAACACTGAAGCTTTCTTT. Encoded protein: CASSMVGVNTEAFF.

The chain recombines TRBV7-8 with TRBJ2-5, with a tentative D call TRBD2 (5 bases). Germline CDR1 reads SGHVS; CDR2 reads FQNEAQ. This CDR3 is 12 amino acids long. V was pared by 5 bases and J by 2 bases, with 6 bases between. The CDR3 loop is CASSRDQETQYF. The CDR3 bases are TGTGCCAGCAGCCGGGATCAAGAGACCCAGTACTTC. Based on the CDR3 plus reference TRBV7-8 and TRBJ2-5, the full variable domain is GAGVSQSPRYKVAKRGQDVALRCDPISGHVSLFWYQQALGQGPEFLTYFQNEAQLDKSGLPSDRFFAERPEGSVSTLKIQRTQQEDSAVYLCASSRDQETQYFGPGTRLLVL.

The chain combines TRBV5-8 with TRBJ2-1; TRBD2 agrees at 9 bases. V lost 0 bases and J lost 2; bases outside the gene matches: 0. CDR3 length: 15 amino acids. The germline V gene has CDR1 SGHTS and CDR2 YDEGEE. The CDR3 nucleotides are TGTGCCAGCAGCTTGGGACTAGCGGCCTACAATGAGCAGTTCTTC. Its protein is CASSLGLAAYNEQFF.

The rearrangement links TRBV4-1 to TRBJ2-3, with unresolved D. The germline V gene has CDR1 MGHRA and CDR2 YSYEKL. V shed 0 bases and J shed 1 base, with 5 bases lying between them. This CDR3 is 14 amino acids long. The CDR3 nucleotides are TGCGCCAGCAGCCAAGATCCGGGCACAGATACGCAGTATTTT. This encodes CASSQDPGTDTQYF.

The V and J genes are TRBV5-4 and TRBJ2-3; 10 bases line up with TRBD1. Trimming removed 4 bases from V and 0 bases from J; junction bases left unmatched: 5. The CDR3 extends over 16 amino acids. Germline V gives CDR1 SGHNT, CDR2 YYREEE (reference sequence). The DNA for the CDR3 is TGTGCCAGCAGCCCGTGGGACAGGGGAAGCACAGATACGCAGTATTTT. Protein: CASSPWDRGSTDTQYF.

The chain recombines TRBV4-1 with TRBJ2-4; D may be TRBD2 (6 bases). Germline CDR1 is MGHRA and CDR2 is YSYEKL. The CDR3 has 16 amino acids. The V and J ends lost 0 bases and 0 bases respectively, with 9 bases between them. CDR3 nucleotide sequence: TGCGCCAGCAGCCAAGAGGCAGCGGGAGCCAAAAACATTCAGTACTTC. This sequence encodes CASSQEAAGAKNIQYF.

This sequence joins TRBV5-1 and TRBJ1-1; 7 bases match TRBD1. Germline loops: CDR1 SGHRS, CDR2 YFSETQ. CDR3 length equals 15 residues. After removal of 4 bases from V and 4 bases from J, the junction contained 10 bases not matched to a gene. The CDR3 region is CASSPGDRQSTEAFF. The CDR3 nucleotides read TGCGCCAGCAGCCCAGGGGACAGACAATCCACTGAAGCTTTCTTT.

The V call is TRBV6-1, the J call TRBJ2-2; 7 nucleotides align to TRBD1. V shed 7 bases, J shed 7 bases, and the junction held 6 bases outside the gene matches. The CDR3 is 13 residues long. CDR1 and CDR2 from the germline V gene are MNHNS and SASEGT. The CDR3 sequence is CASTLTGNGELFF. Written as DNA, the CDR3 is TGTGCCAGCACGCTGACAGGGAACGGGGAGCTGTTTTTT.

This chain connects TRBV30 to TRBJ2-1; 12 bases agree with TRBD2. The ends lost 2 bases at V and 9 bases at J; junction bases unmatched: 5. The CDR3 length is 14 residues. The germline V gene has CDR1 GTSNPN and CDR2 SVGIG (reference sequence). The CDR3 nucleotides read TGTGCCTGGAGTCGACTAGCGGGAGTGAGTGAGCAGTTCTTC. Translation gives CAWSRLAGVSEQFF.

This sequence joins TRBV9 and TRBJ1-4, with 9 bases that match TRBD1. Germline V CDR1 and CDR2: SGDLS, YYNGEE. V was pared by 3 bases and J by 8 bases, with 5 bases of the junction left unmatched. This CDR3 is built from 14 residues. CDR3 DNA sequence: TGTGCCAGCAGCGAACAGGGGGCACGCGAAAAACTGTTTTTT. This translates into CASSEQGAREKLFF.

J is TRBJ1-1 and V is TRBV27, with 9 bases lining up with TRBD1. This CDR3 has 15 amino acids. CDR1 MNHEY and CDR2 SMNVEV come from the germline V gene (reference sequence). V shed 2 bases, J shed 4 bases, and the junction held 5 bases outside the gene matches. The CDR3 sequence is CASSLTGGAGTEAFF. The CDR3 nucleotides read TGTGCCAGCAGTTTAACAGGGGGCGCGGGCACTGAAGCTTTCTTT.

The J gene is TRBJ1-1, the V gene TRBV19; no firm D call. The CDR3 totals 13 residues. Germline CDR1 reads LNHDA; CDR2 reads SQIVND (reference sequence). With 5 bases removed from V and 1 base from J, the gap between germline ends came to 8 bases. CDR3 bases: TGTGCCAGTAGTTGGGCAGAGAACACTGAAGCTTTCTTT. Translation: CASSWAENTEAFF.

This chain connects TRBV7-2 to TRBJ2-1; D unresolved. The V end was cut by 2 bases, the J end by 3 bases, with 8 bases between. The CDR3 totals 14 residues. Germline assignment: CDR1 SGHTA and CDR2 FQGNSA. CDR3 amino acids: CASSLTASYNEQFF. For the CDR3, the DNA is TGTGCCAGCAGCTTAACGGCTAGCTACAATGAGCAGTTCTTC.

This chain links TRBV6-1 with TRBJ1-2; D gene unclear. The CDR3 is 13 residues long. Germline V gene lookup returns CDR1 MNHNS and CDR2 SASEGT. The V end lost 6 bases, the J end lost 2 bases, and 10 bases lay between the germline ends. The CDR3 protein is CASRPAVNYGYTF. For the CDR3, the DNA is TGTGCCAGCAGGCCAGCGGTGAACTATGGCTACACCTTC.

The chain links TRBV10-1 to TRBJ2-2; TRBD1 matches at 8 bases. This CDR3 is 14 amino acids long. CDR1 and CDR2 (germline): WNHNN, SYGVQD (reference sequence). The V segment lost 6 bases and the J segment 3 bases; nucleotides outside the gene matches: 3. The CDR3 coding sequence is TGCGCCAGCAGGGACAGGGTGGACACCGGGGAGCTGTTTTTT. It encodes CASRDRVDTGELFF.

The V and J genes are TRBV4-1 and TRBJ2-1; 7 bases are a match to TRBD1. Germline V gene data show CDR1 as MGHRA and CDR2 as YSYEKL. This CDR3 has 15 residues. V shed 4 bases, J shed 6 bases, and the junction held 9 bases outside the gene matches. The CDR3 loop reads CASSPRDSSSNEQFF. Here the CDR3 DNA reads TGCGCCAGCAGCCCTCGGGACAGTTCATCCAATGAGCAGTTCTTC.

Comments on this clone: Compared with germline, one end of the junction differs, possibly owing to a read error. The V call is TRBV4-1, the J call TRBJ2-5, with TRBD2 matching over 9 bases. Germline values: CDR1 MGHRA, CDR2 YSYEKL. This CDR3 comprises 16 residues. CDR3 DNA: TGCGCCAGCAGCCAAGCTTTGCGGGAGGGCCAAGCGACCCAGTACTTC. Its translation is CASSQALREGQATQYF.

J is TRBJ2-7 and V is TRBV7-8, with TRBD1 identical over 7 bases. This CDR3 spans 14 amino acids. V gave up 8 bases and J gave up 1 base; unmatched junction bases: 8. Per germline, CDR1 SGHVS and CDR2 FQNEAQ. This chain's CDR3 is CASLTGTASYEQYF. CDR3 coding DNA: TGTGCCAGCCTCACAGGGACAGCTTCCTACGAGCAGTACTTC.

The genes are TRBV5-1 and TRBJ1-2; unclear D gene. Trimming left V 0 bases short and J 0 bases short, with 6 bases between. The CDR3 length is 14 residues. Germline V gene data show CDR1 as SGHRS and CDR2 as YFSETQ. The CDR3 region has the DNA TGCGCCAGCAGCTTGGTATCTGCTAACTATGGCTACACCTTC. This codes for CASSLVSANYGYTF.

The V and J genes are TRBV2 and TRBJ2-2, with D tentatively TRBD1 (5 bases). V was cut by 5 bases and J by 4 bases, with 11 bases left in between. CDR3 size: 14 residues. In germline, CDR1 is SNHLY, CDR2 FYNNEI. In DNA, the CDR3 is TGTGCCAGCAGTCGCCGACAGATCACCGGGGAGCTGTTTTTT. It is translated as CASSRRQITGELFF.

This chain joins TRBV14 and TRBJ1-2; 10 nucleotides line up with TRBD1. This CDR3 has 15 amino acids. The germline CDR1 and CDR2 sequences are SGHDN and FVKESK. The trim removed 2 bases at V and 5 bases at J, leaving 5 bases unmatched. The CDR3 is CASSQRQGAGYGYTF. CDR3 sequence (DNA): TGTGCCAGCAGCCAAAGACAGGGGGCTGGATATGGCTACACCTTC.

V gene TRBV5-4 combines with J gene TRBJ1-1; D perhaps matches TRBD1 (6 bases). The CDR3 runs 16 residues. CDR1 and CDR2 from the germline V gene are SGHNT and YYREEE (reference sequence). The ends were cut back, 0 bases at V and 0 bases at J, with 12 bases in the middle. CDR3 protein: CASSLDLGQMNTEAFF. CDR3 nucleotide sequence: TGTGCCAGCAGCTTGGATTTAGGACAGATGAACACTGAAGCTTTCTTT.

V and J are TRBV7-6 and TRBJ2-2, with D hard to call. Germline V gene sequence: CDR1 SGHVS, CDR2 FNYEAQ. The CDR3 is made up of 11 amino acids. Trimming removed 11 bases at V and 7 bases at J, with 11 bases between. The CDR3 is CAARDGGELFF. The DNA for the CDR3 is TGTGCCGCTAGAGATGGCGGGGAGCTGTTTTTT.